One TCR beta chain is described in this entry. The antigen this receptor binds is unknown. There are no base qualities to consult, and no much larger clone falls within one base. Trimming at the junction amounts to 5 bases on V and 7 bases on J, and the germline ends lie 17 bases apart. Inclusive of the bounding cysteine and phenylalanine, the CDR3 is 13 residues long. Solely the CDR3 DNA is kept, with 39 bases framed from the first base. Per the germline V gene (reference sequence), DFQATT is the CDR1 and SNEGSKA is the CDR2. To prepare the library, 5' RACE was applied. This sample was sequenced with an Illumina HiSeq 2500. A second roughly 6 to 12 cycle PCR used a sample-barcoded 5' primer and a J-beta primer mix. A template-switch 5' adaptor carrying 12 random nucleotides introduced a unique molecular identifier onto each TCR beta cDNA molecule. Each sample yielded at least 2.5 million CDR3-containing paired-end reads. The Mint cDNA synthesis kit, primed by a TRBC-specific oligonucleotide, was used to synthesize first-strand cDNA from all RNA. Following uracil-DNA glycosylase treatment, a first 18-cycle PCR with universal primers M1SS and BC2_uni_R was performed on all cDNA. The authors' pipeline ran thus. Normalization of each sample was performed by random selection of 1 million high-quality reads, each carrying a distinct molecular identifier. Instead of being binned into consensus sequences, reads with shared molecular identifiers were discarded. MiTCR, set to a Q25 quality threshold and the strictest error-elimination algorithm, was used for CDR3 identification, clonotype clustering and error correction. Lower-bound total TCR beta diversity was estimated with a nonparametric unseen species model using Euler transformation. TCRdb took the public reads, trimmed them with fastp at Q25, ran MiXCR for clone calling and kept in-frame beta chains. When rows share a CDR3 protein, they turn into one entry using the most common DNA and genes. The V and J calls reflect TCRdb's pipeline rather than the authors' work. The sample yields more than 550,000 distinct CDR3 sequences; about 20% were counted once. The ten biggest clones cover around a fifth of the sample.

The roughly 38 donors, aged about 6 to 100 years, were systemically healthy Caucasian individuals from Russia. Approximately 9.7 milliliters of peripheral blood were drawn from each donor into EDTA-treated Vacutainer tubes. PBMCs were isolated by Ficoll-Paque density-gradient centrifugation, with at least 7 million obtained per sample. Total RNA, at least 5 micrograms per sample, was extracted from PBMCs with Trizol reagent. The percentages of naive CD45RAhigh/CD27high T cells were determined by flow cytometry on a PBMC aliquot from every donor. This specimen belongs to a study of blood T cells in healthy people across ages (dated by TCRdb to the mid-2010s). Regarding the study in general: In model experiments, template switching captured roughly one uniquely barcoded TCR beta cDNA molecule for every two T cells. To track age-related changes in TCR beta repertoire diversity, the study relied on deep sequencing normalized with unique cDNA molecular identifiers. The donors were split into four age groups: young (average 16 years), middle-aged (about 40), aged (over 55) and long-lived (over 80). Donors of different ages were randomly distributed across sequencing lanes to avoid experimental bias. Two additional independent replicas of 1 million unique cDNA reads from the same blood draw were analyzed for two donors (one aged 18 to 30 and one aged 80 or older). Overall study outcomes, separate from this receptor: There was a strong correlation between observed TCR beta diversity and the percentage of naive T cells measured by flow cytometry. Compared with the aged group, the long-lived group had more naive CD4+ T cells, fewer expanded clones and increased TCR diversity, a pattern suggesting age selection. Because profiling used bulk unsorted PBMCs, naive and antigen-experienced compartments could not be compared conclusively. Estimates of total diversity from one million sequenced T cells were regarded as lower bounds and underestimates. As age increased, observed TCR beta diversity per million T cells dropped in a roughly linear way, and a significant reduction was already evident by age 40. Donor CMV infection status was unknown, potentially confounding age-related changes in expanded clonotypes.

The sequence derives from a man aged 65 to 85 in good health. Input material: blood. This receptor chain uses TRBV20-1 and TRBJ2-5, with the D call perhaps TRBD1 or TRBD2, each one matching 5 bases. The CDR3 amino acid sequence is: CSAPRVGTGTQYF. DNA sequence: TGCAGTGCTCCTAGGGTCGGGACGGGGACCCAGTACTTC.